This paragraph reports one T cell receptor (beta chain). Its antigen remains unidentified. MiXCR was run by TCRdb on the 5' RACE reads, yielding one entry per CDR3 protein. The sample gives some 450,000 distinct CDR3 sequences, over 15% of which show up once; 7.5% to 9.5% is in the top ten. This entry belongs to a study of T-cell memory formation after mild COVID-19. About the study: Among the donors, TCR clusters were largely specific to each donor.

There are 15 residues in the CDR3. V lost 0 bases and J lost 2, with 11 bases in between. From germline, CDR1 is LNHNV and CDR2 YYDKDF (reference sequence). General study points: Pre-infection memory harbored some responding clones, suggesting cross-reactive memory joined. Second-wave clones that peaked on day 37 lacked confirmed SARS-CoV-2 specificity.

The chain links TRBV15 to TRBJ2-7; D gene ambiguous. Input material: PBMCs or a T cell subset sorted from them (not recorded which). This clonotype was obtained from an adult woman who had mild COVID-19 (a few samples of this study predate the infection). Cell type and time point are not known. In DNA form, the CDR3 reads TGTGCCACCAGCAGAGATCGGGCGGTACCCTACGAGCAGTACTTC. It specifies CATSRDRAVPYEQYF.